This T cell receptor beta chain derives from a study of early T cells in non-severe SARS-CoV-2 infection (dated by TCRdb to the early 2020s). About the full investigation: Because TCR sequencing relied on bulk RNA taken from unsorted whole blood, pairing of alpha and beta chains was not possible.

The CDR3 starts with the cysteine, ends with the phenylalanine, and has 16 residues. The CDR3 DNA has 48 bases and is translated from base 1. CDR1 SGHRS and CDR2 YFSETQ are derived from the germline V gene. Between the V and J ends, shortened by 5 bases and 4 bases respectively, the junction contains 21 bases. Results the study describes overall, beyond this receptor: VDJdb matching was skewed toward anti-spike CD8 responses and likely underestimated virus-specific expansions, missing private and CD4 specificities.

The study was a case-control design nested within a healthcare worker cohort in London, UK, with weekly nasopharyngeal swab PCR tests and blood sampling. Between 23 and 31 March 2020, the week of the UK lockdown, healthcare workers were enrolled and then followed up weekly for as long as 16 weeks. Library preparation was by 5' RACE. Instrument on record: NextSeq 500. To correct for sequencing error and PCR bias, the TCR library protocol tagged individual cDNA molecules with unique molecular identifiers. Both TCR alpha and beta chains were sequenced, and tight co-correlation was observed between alpha and beta sequence abundances in each sample. The study's own analysis went as follows. Decombinator V4 was used to perform V gene, J gene and CDR3 annotation of TCR sequences. TCRs were defined as expanded if a significant change between any two time points was detected under a Poisson model with p below 0.0001. TCR abundances were normalised to the total number of TCRs sequenced in each sample and reported as counts per million. TRAV1-2 paired with TRAJ12, TRAJ20 or TRAJ33 defined MAIT TCRs, while TRAV10 paired with TRAJ18 defined iNKT TCRs. VDJdb, accessed 1 November 2021, was searched for CMV, EBV and SARS-CoV-2 annotated TCRs, with TCRs annotated for multiple antigens excluded. In TCRdb, the public reads were trimmed at Q25 with fastp and aligned with MiXCR, with productive beta chains retained. Merged by CDR3 protein, the rows form single entries marked with the most common genes and DNA. TCRdb, not the original authors, processed these V and J calls. The sample data list some 30,000 distinct CDR3 sequences, and roughly 5.3% of these were observed just once. The ten largest clonotypes hold roughly 4.4% of the sample.

In its sample, this clonotype was seen many times. Its binding antigen is unknown. Per-nucleotide qualities are absent, and no much larger clonotype sits a single base away. This clonotype originated in an adult who was a healthcare worker with PCR-confirmed SARS-CoV-2 infection or an uninfected control (not recorded which). The sample was whole blood. The receptor chain draws on TRBV5-1 and TRBJ1-1; perhaps TRBD1 is the D gene, with 5 bases matching. The CDR3 protein sequence reads: CASSWLGLQPGTEAFF. In nucleotide form, the sequence is TGCGCCAGCAGTTGGCTGGGACTCCAACCGGGCACTGAAGCTTTCTTT.